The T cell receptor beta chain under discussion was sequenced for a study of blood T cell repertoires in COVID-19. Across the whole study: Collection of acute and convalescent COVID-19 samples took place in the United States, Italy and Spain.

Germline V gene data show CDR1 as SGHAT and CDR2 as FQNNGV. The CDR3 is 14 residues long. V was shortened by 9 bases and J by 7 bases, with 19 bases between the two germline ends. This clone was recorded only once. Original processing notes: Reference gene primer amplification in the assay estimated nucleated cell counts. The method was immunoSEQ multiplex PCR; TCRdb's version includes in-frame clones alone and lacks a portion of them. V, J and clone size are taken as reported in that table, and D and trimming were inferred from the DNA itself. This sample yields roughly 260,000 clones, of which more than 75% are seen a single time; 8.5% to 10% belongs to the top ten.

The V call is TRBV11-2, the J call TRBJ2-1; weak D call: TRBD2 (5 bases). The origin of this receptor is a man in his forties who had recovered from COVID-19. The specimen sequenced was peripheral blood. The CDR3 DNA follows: TGTGCCAGTTCGGGGTTGGGGATTTTGAATGAGCAGTTCTTC. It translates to CASSGLGILNEQFF.